Shown below are 16 T cell receptor beta chains from a single sample sequenced in a study of beta chain features in type 1 diabetes (dated by TCRdb to 2016 to 2018). Library preparation was by the immunoSEQ multiplex PCR assay. The entire isolated RNA was reverse transcribed using the High Capacity cDNA Reverse Transcription Kit, and thus expressed TCRB transcripts were sequenced. This is the immuneACCESS table as TCRdb keeps it, with only in-frame sequences that have V and J called. A part of the clones is gone; compared with another copy, unresolved V genes explain less than half, and the rest is unexplained. The sample records around 340,000 clones, roughly 21% of which are singletons. Together, the top ten hold under 0.05% of the sample. Sequences were obtained from naive CD4+ T cells from blood. This specimen's cell subset or site label, interpreted: true naive CD4+ T cells. The receptors originated from a woman younger than 30 in good health.

The chain recombines TRBV2 with TRBJ2-6; D unclear. The germline CDR1 and CDR2 sequences are SNHLY and FYNNEI. There are 12 residues in the CDR3. Between the trimmed V and J ends, which lost 5 bases and 8 bases, there was a span of 7 bases. The DNA for the CDR3 is TGTGCCAGCAGTACCTATACCAACGTCCTGACTTTC. Amino acids: CASSTYTNVLTF. Full variable domain (outside the CDR3, taken from reference TRBV2 and TRBJ2-6): EPEVTQTPSHQVTQMGQEVILRCVPISNHLYFYWYRQILGQKVEFLVSFYNNEISEKSEIFDDQFSVERPDGSNFTLKIRSTKLEDSAMYFCASSTYTNVLTFGAGSRLTVL.

This clone has just a few counts. The chain has TRBV19 and TRBJ2-7; a weak D match, TRBD2 (6 bases). The length of the CDR3 is 14 residues. Trimming shortened V by 3 bases and J by 3 bases, and 12 bases separated the two germline ends. Per the germline V gene, CDR1 is LNHDA and CDR2 is SQIVND (reference sequence). The chain's CDR3 is CASSIRQGGYEQYF. The CDR3 nucleotides read TGTGCCAGTAGTATTCGCCAGGGAGGCTACGAGCAGTACTTC.

This clone was seen a few times. The chain employs TRBV10-3 and TRBJ2-7; TRBD2 agrees at 9 bases. This CDR3 is 15 amino acids long. V lost 2 bases to trimming and J lost 4 bases; unmatched junction nucleotides: 6. CDR1 and CDR2 from the germline V gene are ENHRY and SYGVKD. CDR3 in amino acids: CAISERLADSYEQYF. The CDR3 bases are TGTGCCATCAGTGAGAGACTAGCGGATTCTTACGAGCAGTACTTC.

The table lists this clone with a count of one. V and J are TRBV5-4 and TRBJ2-3, with 7 bases aligning to TRBD2. Germline V gives CDR1 SGHNT, CDR2 YYREEE (reference sequence). CDR3 length: 15 amino acids. V gave up 7 bases and J gave up 5 bases; unmatched junction bases: 13. The CDR3 DNA reads as TGTGCCAGCTCTCTAGGGGAGGGCGGAGTAGATACGCAGTATTTT. Amino acid sequence: CASSLGEGGVDTQYF.

This clone was seen only a few times. The CDR3, as DNA: TGTGCCAGCAGTTACTCTGGCTGGGGCGATACGCAGTATTTT. It translates to CASSYSGWGDTQYF. The rearrangement joins TRBV6-5 to TRBJ2-3; D might be TRBD1 (5 bases). The germline V and J ends were trimmed by 0 bases and 6 bases, with 10 bases remaining between them. Germline loops: CDR1 MNHEY, CDR2 SVGAGI. The CDR3 length is 14 residues.

The chain employs TRBV30 and TRBJ1-1; D is ambiguous. Germline CDR1 reads GTSNPN; CDR2 reads SVGIG (reference sequence). The V and J ends lost 5 bases and 2 bases respectively, with 12 bases between them. This CDR3 comprises 13 residues. The CDR3 nucleotides are TGTGCCTGGGCGCGGGTGGGCAACACTGAAGCTTTCTTT. The encoded protein is CAWARVGNTEAFF.

V gene TRBV6-5 combines with J gene TRBJ2-7, with 11 bases that match TRBD2. Germline V gene sequence: CDR1 MNHEY, CDR2 SVGAGI. V lost 9 bases to trimming and J lost 2 bases; unmatched junction nucleotides: 6. CDR3 length: 14 amino acids. CDR3 protein: CASHRLAGTYEQYF. The CDR3, as DNA: TGTGCCAGTCACCGACTAGCGGGAACCTACGAGCAGTACTTC.

This clone was seen a handful of times. This specimen includes other DNA sequences encoding the same CDR3. This chain connects TRBV18 to TRBJ2-7, with 7 bases aligning to TRBD1. Germline trimming cut 3 bases from V and 2 bases from J; bases unmatched to any gene: 4. Per the germline V gene, CDR1 is KGHSH and CDR2 is LQKENI. The CDR3 runs to 14 residues. The CDR3 coding sequence is TGTGCCAGCTCACCCCGACAGGGCGCCTACGAGCAGTACTTC. Protein: CASSPRQGAYEQYF.

This clone was observed a few times. This sample also contains other DNA sequences that code for the same CDR3. As DNA, the CDR3 is TGCGCCAGCAGCTTGGAGACTAGCGGGAGTAATGAGCAGTTCTTC. It yields the protein CASSLETSGSNEQFF. V and J are TRBV5-1 and TRBJ2-1; TRBD2 agrees at 12 bases. V dropped 0 bases and J dropped 7; count of bases not matched to a gene: 2. Germline V gives CDR1 SGHRS, CDR2 YFSETQ. CDR3 length equals 15 residues.

This clone has just a few counts. This chain links TRBV5-1 with TRBJ1-2, with D unclear. V shed 0 bases and J shed 8 bases, with 11 bases lying between them. From germline, CDR1 is SGHRS and CDR2 YFSETQ. CDR3 length: 13 residues. The CDR3 reads CASSLALTEGYTF. For the CDR3, the DNA is TGCGCCAGCAGCTTGGCCCTAACGGAGGGCTACACCTTC.

The chain links TRBV5-6 to TRBJ1-2; 8 bases align to TRBD1. Trimming at V came to 2 bases and at J to 3 bases, leaving 9 bases not matched to a gene. CDR1 and CDR2 (germline): SGHDT, YYEEEE. This CDR3 comprises 16 residues. CDR3 region: CASSFLDRAGDYGYTF. In DNA form, the CDR3 reads TGTGCCAGCAGCTTCCTGGACAGGGCCGGGGACTATGGCTACACCTTC.

This chain links TRBV19 with TRBJ1-1, with a weak D call TRBD1 (6 bases). V gave up 3 bases and J gave up 1 base, with 9 bases separating them. Germline-derived CDR1 and CDR2 are LNHDA and SQIVND (reference sequence). The CDR3 sequence is 14 residues long. This chain's CDR3 is CASSMTDRNTEAFF. The CDR3 bases are TGTGCCAGTAGTATGACGGACAGGAACACTGAAGCTTTCTTT.

This clone was picked up a small number of times. The chain employs TRBV30 and TRBJ1-2; 7 bases are shared with TRBD1. The V gene end was trimmed by 1 base and the J gene end by 4 bases; junction bases not matched to a gene: 3. The CDR3 spans 13 residues. CDR1 and CDR2 from the germline V gene are GTSNPN and SVGIG (reference sequence). CDR3 region: CAWSGTGLYGYTF. The DNA for the CDR3 is TGTGCCTGGAGTGGGACAGGACTCTATGGCTACACCTTC.

The chain combines TRBV7-2 with TRBJ1-4; 9 positions agree with TRBD1. Germline V gives CDR1 SGHTA, CDR2 FQGNSA. The CDR3 loop spans 13 amino acids. Trimming cost V 5 bases and J 7 bases; bases outside gene matches: 2. The CDR3 bases are TGTGCCAGCAGCATGACAGGGGGTGAAAAACTGTTTTTT. Translating gives CASSMTGGEKLFF. Full variable domain (missing parts from reference TRBV7-2 and TRBJ1-4): GAGVSQSPSNKVTEKGKDVELRCDPISGHTALYWYRQSLGQGLEFLIYFQGNSAPDKSGLPSDRFSAERTGGSVSTLTIQRTQQEDSAVYLCASSMTGGEKLFFGSGTQLSVL.

This clone occurred a few times. Other nucleotide sequences from this sample produce the same CDR3. J is TRBJ1-2 and V is TRBV5-1, with a weak D call TRBD1 (6 bases). The germline V and J ends were trimmed by 0 bases and 4 bases, with 10 bases remaining between them. The germline V gene encodes CDR1 SGHRS and CDR2 YFSETQ. CDR3 length: 14 residues. CDR3 region: CASSLGQGSYGYTF. DNA of the CDR3: TGCGCCAGCAGCTTGGGTCAGGGGAGCTATGGCTACACCTTC.

This clone was seen only once. Additional DNA sequences in this sample encode the identical CDR3. This chain uses TRBV30 with TRBJ2-6; no clear D gene. Germline CDR1 is GTSNPN and CDR2 is SVGIG (reference sequence). The length of the CDR3 is 13 residues. Trimming removed 5 bases at V and 1 base at J, with 6 bases between. Here the CDR3 reads CAWRYSGANVLTF. In DNA form, the CDR3 reads TGTGCCTGGCGGTATTCTGGGGCCAACGTCCTGACTTTC. The entire variable domain, with the rest obtained from reference TRBV30 and TRBJ2-6, is as follows: SQTIHQWPATLVQPVGSPLSLECTVEGTSNPNLYWYRQAAGRGLQLLFYSVGIGQISSEVPQNLSASRPQDRQFILSSKKLLLSDSGFYLCAWRYSGANVLTFGAGSRLTVL.